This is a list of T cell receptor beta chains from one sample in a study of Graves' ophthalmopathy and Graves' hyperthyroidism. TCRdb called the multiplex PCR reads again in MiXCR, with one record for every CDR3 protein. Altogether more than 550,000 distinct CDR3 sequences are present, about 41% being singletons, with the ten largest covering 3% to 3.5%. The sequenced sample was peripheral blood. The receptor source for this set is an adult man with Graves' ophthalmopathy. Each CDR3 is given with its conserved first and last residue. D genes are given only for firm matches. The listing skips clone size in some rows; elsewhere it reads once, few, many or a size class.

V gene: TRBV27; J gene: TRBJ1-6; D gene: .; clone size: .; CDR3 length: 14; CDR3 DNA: TGTGCCAGCAGCGCATTAAGGGGGGGCTCACCCCTCCACTTT; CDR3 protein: CASSALRGGSPLHF
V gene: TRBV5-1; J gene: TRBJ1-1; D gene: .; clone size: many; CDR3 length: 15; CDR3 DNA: TGCGCCAGCAGCTTGGATATGGAAAGATACACTGAAGCTTTCTTT; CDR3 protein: CASSLDMERYTEAFF
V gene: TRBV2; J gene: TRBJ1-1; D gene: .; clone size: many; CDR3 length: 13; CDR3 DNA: TGTGCCAGCTCATGGCAGGAGAGCCCTGAAGCTTTCTTT; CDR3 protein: CASSWQESPEAFF
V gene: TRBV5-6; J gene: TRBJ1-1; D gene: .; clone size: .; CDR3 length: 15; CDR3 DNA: TGCGCCAGCAGCCAAGTAAGGGCTCCGAACACTGAAGCTTTCTTT; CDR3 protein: CASSQVRAPNTEAFF
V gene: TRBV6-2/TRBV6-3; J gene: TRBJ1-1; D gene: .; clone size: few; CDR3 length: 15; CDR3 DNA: TGTGCCAGCAGTTACTCGGGGCAGGACCAGCTTGAAGCTTTCTTT; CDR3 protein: CASSYSGQDQLEAFF
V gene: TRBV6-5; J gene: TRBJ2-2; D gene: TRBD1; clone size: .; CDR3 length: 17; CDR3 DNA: TGTGCCAGCAGTTACCCGAAGGACAGGGTCGACACCGGGGAGCTGTTTTTT; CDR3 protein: CASSYPKDRVDTGELFF
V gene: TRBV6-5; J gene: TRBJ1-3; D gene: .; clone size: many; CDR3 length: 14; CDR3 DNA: TGTGCCAGCAGTGACGGAGGCTCTGGAAACACCATATATTTT; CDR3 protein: CASSDGGSGNTIYF
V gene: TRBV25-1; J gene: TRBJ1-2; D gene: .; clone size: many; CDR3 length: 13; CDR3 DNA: TGTGCCAGCAGTGAATCCCGACGGAATGGCTACACCTTC; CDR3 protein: CASSESRRNGYTF
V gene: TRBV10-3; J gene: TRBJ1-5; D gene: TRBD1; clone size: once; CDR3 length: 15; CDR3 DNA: TGTGCCATCAGCAGGGGACAGGGGAGCAATCAGCCCCAGCATTTT; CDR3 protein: CAISRGQGSNQPQHF
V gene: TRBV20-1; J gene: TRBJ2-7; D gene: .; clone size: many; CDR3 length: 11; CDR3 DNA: TGCAGTGCTAGCCAAGTAAGCGAGCAGTACTTC; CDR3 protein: CSASQVSEQYF
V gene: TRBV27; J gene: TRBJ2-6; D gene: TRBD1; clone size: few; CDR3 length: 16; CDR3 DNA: TGTGCCAGCAGTACCTACAGGGGGCAAGGGGCCAACGTCCTGACTTTC; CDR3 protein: CASSTYRGQGANVLTF
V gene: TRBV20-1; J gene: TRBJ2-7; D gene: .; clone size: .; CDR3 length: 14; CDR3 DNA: TGCAGTGCTAGGAGGCGCCTCGGCGGCTACGAGCAGTACTTC; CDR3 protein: CSARRRLGGYEQYF
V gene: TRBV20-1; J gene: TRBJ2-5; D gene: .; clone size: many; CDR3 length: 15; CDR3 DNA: TGCAGTGCTAGAGATATGGGCAGCGATCAAGAGACCCAGTACTTC; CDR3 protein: CSARDMGSDQETQYF
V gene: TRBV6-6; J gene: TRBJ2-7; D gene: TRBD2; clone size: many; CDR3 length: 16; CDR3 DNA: TGTGCCAGCAGTTACTCGGGAAAAGCGGGAGGCTACGAGCAGTACTTC; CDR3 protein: CASSYSGKAGGYEQYF
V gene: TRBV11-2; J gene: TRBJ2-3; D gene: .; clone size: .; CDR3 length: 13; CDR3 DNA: TGTGCCAGCAGCTCCAGGGGGGGTCAGCCCCAGTATTTT; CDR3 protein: CASSSRGGQPQYF
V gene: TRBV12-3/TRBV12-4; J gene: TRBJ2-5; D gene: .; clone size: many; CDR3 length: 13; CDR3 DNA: TGTGCCAGCAGCCGAGAGTACCAAGAGACCCAGTACTTC; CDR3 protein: CASSREYQETQYF
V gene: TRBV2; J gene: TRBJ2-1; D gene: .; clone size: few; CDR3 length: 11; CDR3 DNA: TGTGCCAGCACTGTAATGAATGAGCAGTTCTTC; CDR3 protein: CASTVMNEQFF
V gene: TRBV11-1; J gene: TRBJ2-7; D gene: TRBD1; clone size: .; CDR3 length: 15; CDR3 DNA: TGTGCCAGCAGCGTACCCGGGACAGTCCCCGGCGAGCAGTACTTC; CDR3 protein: CASSVPGTVPGEQYF
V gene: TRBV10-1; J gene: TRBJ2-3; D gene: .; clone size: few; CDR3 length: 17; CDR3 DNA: TGCGCCAGCACCGGACGGGAAGGGGGTACTAGCACAGATACGCAGTATTTT; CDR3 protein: CASTGREGGTSTDTQYF
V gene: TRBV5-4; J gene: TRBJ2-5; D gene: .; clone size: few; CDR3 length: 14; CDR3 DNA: TGTGCCAGCAGCTTGTTGACAGACCAAGAGACCCAGTACTTC; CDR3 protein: CASSLLTDQETQYF
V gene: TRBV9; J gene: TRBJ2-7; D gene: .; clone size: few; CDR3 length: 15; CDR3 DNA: TGTGCCAGCAGCCCGCAACGGGGACGGCTTCACGAGCAGTACTTC; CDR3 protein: CASSPQRGRLHEQYF
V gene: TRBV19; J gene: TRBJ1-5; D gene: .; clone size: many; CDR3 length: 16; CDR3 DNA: TGTGCCAGTAGTATTGAGGGTTGGCCGAAGAATCAGCCCCAGCATTTT; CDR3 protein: CASSIEGWPKNQPQHF
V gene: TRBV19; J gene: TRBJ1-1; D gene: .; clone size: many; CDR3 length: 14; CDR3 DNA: TGTGCCAGTAGTATCGGGCGGACGTACACTGAAGCTTTCTTT; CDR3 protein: CASSIGRTYTEAFF
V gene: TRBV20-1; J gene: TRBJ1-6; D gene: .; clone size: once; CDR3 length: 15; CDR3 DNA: TGCAGTGCAAATGGGATCAGGGAGCATAATTCACCCCTCCACTTT; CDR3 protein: CSANGIREHNSPLHF
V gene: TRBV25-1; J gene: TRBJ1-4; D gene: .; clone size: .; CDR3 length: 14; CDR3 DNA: TGTGCCAGCAGTTCGGACAGCCTTAATGAAAAACTGTTTTTT; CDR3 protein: CASSSDSLNEKLFF